The clone carrying this T cell receptor (beta chain) was detected many times. Samples came from axillary lymph nodes draining the breast cancer. The junction had 2 bases not matched to a gene; V was cut back by 4 bases and J by 5 bases. The CDR3 loop spans 14 amino acids. Germline lookup yields CDR1 SNHLY and CDR2 FYNNEI. This record belongs to a study of breast tumors, draining lymph nodes, adjacent tissues. Via MiXCR, TCRdb re-called the multiplex PCR reads, giving one row per CDR3 protein. The data hold approximately 130,000 distinct CDR3 sequences, with around 20% observed a single time. Material: axillary lymph node tissue. The TCR was taken from a female donor with breast cancer. Some clones in this sample may be carry-over from other donors' samples. The V and J genes are TRBV2 and TRBJ2-1; 10 nucleotides align to TRBD2. The CDR3 spells CASSGLAGDNEQFF. CDR3 bases: TGTGCCAGCAGTGGGCTAGCGGGAGACAATGAGCAGTTCTTC.